This T cell receptor (beta chain) was identified in a study of shared clonotypes between healthy human individuals. Study conclusions and caveats: Sequencing depth was expected to affect clonotype sharing among donors.

Concerning this clone: Its target is unknown.

CDR3 length: 11 residues. Germline V CDR1 and CDR2: GTSNPN, SVGIG (reference sequence). Execution of the assay was at deep level. Profiled with immunoSEQ multiplex PCR; TCRdb holds only in-frame clones, not every one. The table has under 2,500,000 clones, approximately 96% seen once. The TCR originated in a man aged 18 to 29 in good health. The sequenced sample was naive CD4+ T cells sorted from blood. Subset here: CD45RA+ positively selected. This rearrangement joins TRBV30 to TRBJ1-1; tentatively, D is TRBD1 (5 bases). The CDR3 DNA sequence: TGTCAGGGCCATTTATACACTGAAGCTTTCTTT. Translating it yields CQGHLYTEAFF.